What follows is one T cell receptor beta chain and its context. Its antigen is unknown. This sample is part of a study of response to subunit inactivated influenza vaccine. TCRdb processed the RT-PCR reads anew with MiXCR; each CDR3 protein has one entry. The data show more than 450,000 distinct CDR3 sequences, 7.6% seen once. Study-wide findings and caveats: Few new T cells, the authors suggested, are recruited by each seasonal influenza vaccination.

The sequencing used PBMCs from blood, collected around 25 months after vaccination. The TCR originated in a man between 45 and 75 years old who received an inactivated influenza vaccine.

CDR3 protein: CASSLKGPRGPDTQYF. CDR3 DNA sequence: TGTGCCAGCAGCCTTAAAGGCCCACGAGGCCCAGATACGCAGTATTTT. The chain joins TRBV3-1 to TRBJ2-3; D gene ambiguous. CDR3 length equals 16 residues. Germline assignment: CDR1 LGHDT and CDR2 YNNKEL (reference sequence). V lost 4 bases, J lost 4 bases, and 18 bases lay in between.